This T cell receptor beta chain was sequenced in a study of T cells in Graves' hyperthyroidism and ophthalmopathy. The germline V gene has CDR1 GTSNPN and CDR2 SVGIG (reference sequence). The CDR3 is made up of 11 amino acids. From RNA transcripts, TCR beta CDR3 regions were amplified. The study used the HTBI primer set for a first-round RT-PCR of the TCR CDR3. TCRdb recomputed calls from the multiplex PCR reads with MiXCR, one row per CDR3 protein. Among under 400,000 distinct CDR3 sequences listed, approximately 15% were seen once. General study points: Blood samples included most of the expanded thyroid clonotypes exceeding 0.001. Ophthalmopathy stood apart from stable hyperthyroidism in a 13 V-J model.

As to this clonotype: What it binds is not known. This may arise from a read error, as a much more abundant clone is one base away.

This chain connects TRBV30 to TRBJ2-5, with unresolved D. The sequenced material came from blood. The TCR comes from a woman aged 55-69 years with Graves' hyperthyroidism. CDR3 sequence (DNA): TGTCCCTGGAGCCTCCAAGAGACCCAGTACTTC. Translating gives CPWSLQETQYF.